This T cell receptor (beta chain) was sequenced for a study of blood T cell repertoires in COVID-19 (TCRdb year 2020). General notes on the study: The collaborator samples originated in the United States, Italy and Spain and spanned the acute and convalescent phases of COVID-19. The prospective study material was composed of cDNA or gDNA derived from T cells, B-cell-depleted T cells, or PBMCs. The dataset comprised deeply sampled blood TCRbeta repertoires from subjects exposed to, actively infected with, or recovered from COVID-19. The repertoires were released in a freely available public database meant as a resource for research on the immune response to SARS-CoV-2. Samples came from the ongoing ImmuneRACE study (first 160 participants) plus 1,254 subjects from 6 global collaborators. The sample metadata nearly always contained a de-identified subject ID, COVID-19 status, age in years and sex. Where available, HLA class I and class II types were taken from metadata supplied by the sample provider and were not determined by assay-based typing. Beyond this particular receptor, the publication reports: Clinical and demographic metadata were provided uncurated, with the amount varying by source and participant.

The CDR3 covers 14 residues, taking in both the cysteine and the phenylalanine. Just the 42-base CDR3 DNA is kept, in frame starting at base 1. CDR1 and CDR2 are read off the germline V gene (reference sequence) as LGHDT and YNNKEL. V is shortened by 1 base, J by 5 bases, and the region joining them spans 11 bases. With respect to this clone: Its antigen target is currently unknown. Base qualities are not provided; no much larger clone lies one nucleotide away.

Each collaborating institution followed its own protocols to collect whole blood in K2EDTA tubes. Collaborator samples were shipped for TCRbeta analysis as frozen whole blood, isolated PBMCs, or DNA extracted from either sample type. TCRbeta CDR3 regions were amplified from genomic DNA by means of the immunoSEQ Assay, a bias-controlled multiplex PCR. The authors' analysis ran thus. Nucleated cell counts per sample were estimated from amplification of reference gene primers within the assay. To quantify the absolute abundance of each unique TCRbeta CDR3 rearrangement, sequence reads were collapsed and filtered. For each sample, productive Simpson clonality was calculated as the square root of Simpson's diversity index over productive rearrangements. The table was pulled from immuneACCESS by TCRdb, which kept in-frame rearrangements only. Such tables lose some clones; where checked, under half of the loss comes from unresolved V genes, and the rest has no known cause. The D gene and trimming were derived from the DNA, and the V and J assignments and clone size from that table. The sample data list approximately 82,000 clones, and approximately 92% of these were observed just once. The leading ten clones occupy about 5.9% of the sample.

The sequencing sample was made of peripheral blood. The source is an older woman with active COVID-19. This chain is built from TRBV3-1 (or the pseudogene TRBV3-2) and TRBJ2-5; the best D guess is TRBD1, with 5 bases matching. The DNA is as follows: TGTGCCAGCAGCCAAGGGACAATCGGGGAGACCCAGTACTTC. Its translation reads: CASSQGTIGETQYF.